A single sample is the source of the 13 T cell receptor beta chains below, sequenced in a study of OX40 agonist ivuxolimab in advanced cancers. Libraries were prepared through the immunoSEQ multiplex PCR assay. Entries here come from immuneACCESS through TCRdb and include only in-frame sequences with V and J called. Some clones fail to appear in such tables; in the studies checked, an unresolved V gene covers under half of the shortfall, and the cause of the remainder is unknown. The table for this sample lists about 88,000 clones; approximately 89% of them were counted only once. The biggest ten clones account for approximately 0.2% of the sample. The sequencing used CD4+ or CD8+ T cells sorted from blood, collected in a trial of the OX40 agonist ivuxolimab. The receptors were gathered from an adult with an advanced solid tumor such as melanoma, head and neck, liver or kidney cancer.

The chain combines TRBV5-6 with TRBJ1-2; unclear D gene. This CDR3 region has 11 residues. Trimming pared 0 bases from V and 10 bases from J, leaving 7 bases between. Looked up from germline, CDR1 is SGHDT and CDR2 is YYEEEE. The CDR3 reads CASSLASDYTF. CDR3 sequence (DNA): TGTGCCAGCAGCTTGGCCTCTGACTACACCTTC.

The chain is built from TRBV2 and TRBJ1-1; 7 nucleotides agree with TRBD1. Germline V gives CDR1 SNHLY, CDR2 FYNNEI. CDR3 length: 13 residues. The V gene end was trimmed by 6 bases and the J gene end by 4 bases; junction bases not matched to a gene: 5. CDR3 in amino acids: CASRRQGLTEAFF. CDR3 in DNA: TGTGCCAGCAGAAGACAGGGACTCACTGAAGCTTTCTTT.

V is TRBV5-1 and J is TRBJ2-1; D gene uncertain. V was shortened by 6 bases and J by 8 bases, with 18 bases between the two germline ends. The CDR3 spans 14 residues. Looked up from germline, CDR1 is SGHRS and CDR2 is YFSETQ. Here the CDR3 reads CASTIFSYPDEQFF. The CDR3 bases are TGCGCCAGCACCATATTCAGCTATCCCGATGAGCAGTTCTTC.

This clone was detected once. V gene TRBV7-3 combines with J gene TRBJ1-1, with D possibly matching TRBD1 (5 bases). This CDR3 has 15 amino acids. Trimming cost V 5 bases and J 4 bases, with 17 bases left between them. CDR1 is SGHTA and CDR2 is FQGTGA in the germline V gene. The CDR3 loop is CASSRDPYGGTEAFF. The CDR3 DNA reads as TGTGCCAGCAGCCGAGACCCCTACGGGGGCACTGAAGCTTTCTTT.

The chain employs TRBV18 and TRBJ2-7, with TRBD2 matching 11 bases. The CDR3 length is 13 residues. V gave up 6 bases and J gave up 5 bases; unmatched junction bases: 3. Germline-derived CDR1 and CDR2 are KGHSH and LQKENI. CDR3 sequence reads: CASSPGLADEQYF. CDR3 nucleotides: TGTGCCAGCTCCCCGGGACTAGCGGACGAGCAGTACTTC.

The V and J genes are TRBV19 and TRBJ2-2; D unresolved. Germline V gene data show CDR1 as LNHDA and CDR2 as SQIVND (reference sequence). The CDR3 runs to 13 residues. V lost 4 bases to trimming and J lost 5 bases, with 8 bases between them. Written as DNA, the CDR3 is TGTGCCAGTAGTACGAAGAGAACCGGGGAGCTGTTTTTT. Its protein product is CASSTKRTGELFF.

The chain uses TRBV10-3 and TRBJ1-4; D uncertain. The CDR3 runs 16 residues. Germline loops: CDR1 ENHRY, CDR2 SYGVKD. Deletions cut 6 bases from V and 7 bases from J, with 21 bases between. The chain's CDR3 is CAISPEERALAEKLFF. CDR3 nucleotide sequence: TGTGCCATCAGCCCGGAGGAGAGGGCCCTCGCTGAAAAACTGTTTTTT.

This chain joins TRBV7-9 and TRBJ2-2; D is perhaps TRBD2 (5 bases). Germline CDR1 is SEHNR and CDR2 is FQNEAQ (reference sequence). The CDR3 has 17 amino acids. V shed 5 bases and J shed 0 bases, with 16 bases lying between them. Here the CDR3 reads CASSRLLLFANTGELFF. The CDR3 nucleotides read TGTGCCAGCAGCCGACTACTCTTATTCGCGAACACCGGGGAGCTGTTTTTT.

The chain joins TRBV18 to TRBJ2-7; D remains ambiguous. Germline-derived CDR1 and CDR2 are KGHSH and LQKENI. The CDR3 runs to 14 residues. V gave up 3 bases and J gave up 3 bases, with 12 bases separating them. The DNA for the CDR3 is TGTGCCAGCTCACCTTGTCTCACTATCTACGAGCAGTACGTC. Residues: CASSPCLTIYEQYV.

This chain uses TRBV11-1 with TRBJ1-2; D unclear. Germline V gene lookup returns CDR1 SGHAT and CDR2 FQDESV (reference sequence). The ends were cut back, 0 bases at V and 2 bases at J, with 7 bases in the middle. This CDR3 spans 14 amino acids. CDR3 bases: TGTGCCAGCAGCTTAGCGGCAGTCAACTATGGCTACACCTTC. Translation gives CASSLAAVNYGYTF.

CDR3: CASKVFVNAEAFF. The CDR3 DNA follows: TGTGCCAGCAAGGTCTTCGTCAACGCTGAAGCTTTCTTT. The chain employs TRBV2 and TRBJ1-1; D is ambiguous. V gave up 7 bases and J gave up 6 bases, with 15 bases separating them. Germline-derived CDR1 and CDR2 are SNHLY and FYNNEI. CDR3 length equals 13 residues.

The CDR3 loop reads CASSLQETQYF. CDR3 nucleotide sequence: TGTGCCAGCTCACTCCAAGAGACCCAGTACTTC. This sequence joins TRBV18 and TRBJ2-5; D not certain. Germline lookup yields CDR1 KGHSH and CDR2 LQKENI. Trimming took off 4 bases at V and 1 base at J, with 1 base between the two ends. The CDR3 has 11 residues.

The J gene is TRBJ1-1, the V gene TRBV6-4; D perhaps matches TRBD1 (6 bases). Germline CDR1 is MRHNA and CDR2 is SNTAGT. V was cut by 3 bases and J by 1 base, with 9 bases left in between. There are 14 residues in the CDR3. DNA for the CDR3: TGTGCCAGCAGTGAAGTACAGGGGAACACTGAAGCTTTCTTT. Translated: CASSEVQGNTEAFF.